Following are 21 T cell receptor beta chains from one sample sequenced in a study of OX40 agonist ivuxolimab in advanced cancers. Receptors were amplified or captured by the immunoSEQ multiplex PCR assay. TCRdb carries this immuneACCESS record with in-frame sequences only. Its versions omit some clonotypes, under half of them owing to an unresolved V gene in the studies checked, with the rest unexplained. This sample lists almost 65,000 clones; about 83% were detected once. The top ten hold approximately 0.7% of the sample. Specimen: CD4+ or CD8+ T cells sorted from blood, collected in a trial of the OX40 agonist ivuxolimab. The receptors derive from an adult with an advanced solid tumor such as melanoma, head and neck, liver or kidney cancer.

This rearrangement joins TRBV30 to TRBJ2-6; 9 positions agree with TRBD1. Trimming at V came to 5 bases and at J to 2 bases, leaving 7 bases not matched to a gene. Germline V gives CDR1 GTSNPN, CDR2 SVGIG (reference sequence). The CDR3 has 16 residues. The CDR3 region is CAWSVRDRAGANVLTF. In DNA form, the CDR3 reads TGTGCCTGGTCAGTCCGGGACAGGGCTGGGGCCAACGTCCTGACTTTC.

V and J are TRBV2 and TRBJ2-3; TRBD2 matches 12 bases. After removal of 8 bases from V and 2 bases from J, the junction contained 2 bases not matched to a gene. The CDR3 extends over 14 amino acids. CDR1 is SNHLY and CDR2 is FYNNEI in the germline V gene. The CDR3 here is CASGLAGTTDTQYF. Here the CDR3 DNA reads TGTGCCAGCGGACTAGCGGGGACCACAGATACGCAGTATTTT.

This clone was seen a single time. The chain couples TRBV5-1 to TRBJ2-2; no definite D call. CDR3 size: 14 residues. Germline values: CDR1 SGHRS, CDR2 YFSETQ. V was clipped by 6 bases and J by 5 bases, with 14 bases between them. The CDR3 DNA follows: TGCGCCAGCACAAAGCAGCGAATTACCGGGGAGCTGTTTTTT. Its translation: CASTKQRITGELFF.

This sequence joins TRBV6-5 and TRBJ2-7; D might be TRBD1 or TRBD2, each matching 5 bases. The germline V gene has CDR1 MNHEY and CDR2 SVGAGI. The CDR3 is 14 residues long. V was trimmed by 6 bases and J by 2 bases, leaving 14 bases between them. In DNA form, the CDR3 reads TGTGCCAGCAGCCCCGGGGACGGGACCTACGAGCAGTACTTC. Translated: CASSPGDGTYEQYF.

The chain is built from TRBV15 and TRBJ2-7; D gene uncertain. The length of the CDR3 is 15 residues. Per the germline V gene, CDR1 is LNHNV and CDR2 is YYDKDF (reference sequence). V was cut by 0 bases and J by 2 bases, with 11 bases left in between. The CDR3 DNA reads as TGTGCCACCAGCAGAGATGTCGGGTCGCCCTACGAGCAGTACTTC. The encoded protein is CATSRDVGSPYEQYF.

This chain joins TRBV19 and TRBJ2-5; the D gene is possibly TRBD1 (6 bases). Germline CDR1 and CDR2: LNHDA and SQIVND (reference sequence). V dropped 5 bases and J dropped 3 bases, with 13 bases sitting between them. The CDR3 runs to 14 residues. CDR3 in amino acids: CASSSTGRKETQYF. DNA for the CDR3: TGTGCCAGTAGTTCTACAGGGAGAAAAGAGACCCAGTACTTC.

J is TRBJ2-2 and V is TRBV7-7, with 9 bases lining up with TRBD2. V lost 10 bases and J lost 1; bases outside the gene matches: 4. The germline CDR1 and CDR2 sequences are SSHAT and FNYEAQ (reference sequence). The CDR3 is made up of 14 amino acids. CDR3 coding DNA: TGTGCCATTACGACTAGCGGGAACACCGGGGAGCTGTTTTTT. It codes for CAITTSGNTGELFF.

This chain uses TRBV30 with TRBJ2-5; no clear D gene. CDR1 and CDR2 (germline): GTSNPN, SVGIG (reference sequence). Trimming cost V 2 bases and J 3 bases, with 7 bases left between them. This CDR3 has 12 amino acids. This chain's CDR3 is CAWSMAKETQYF. The CDR3 region has the DNA TGTGCCTGGAGTATGGCCAAAGAGACCCAGTACTTC.

The chain is built from TRBV7-2 and TRBJ2-5, with D maybe TRBD2 (7 bases). V was trimmed by 5 bases and J by 4 bases, leaving 17 bases between them. This CDR3 contains 15 residues. Germline values: CDR1 SGHTA, CDR2 FQGNSA. The CDR3, as DNA: TGTGCCAGCAGCATACAGGGAGGGGATGGAGAGACCCAGTACTTC. This encodes CASSIQGGDGETQYF.

The V and J genes are TRBV23-1 and TRBJ2-5, with 7 bases that match TRBD2. TRBV23-1 is noted as an ORF with a role that remains uncertain. V dropped 9 bases and J dropped 1; count of bases not matched to a gene: 14. CDR3 length: 16 amino acids. The CDR3 nucleotides read TGCGCCAGTAGAACTGGACTAGAGAACTTCCAAGAGACCCAGTACTTC. The encoded protein is CASRTGLENFQETQYF.

This clone has only a few counts. The rearrangement links TRBV11-2 to TRBJ1-2, with 10 bases lining up with TRBD1. This CDR3 is built from 16 residues. The germline CDR1 and CDR2 sequences are SGHAT and FQNNGV. Trimming took 6 bases from V and 4 from J; bases not matched to a gene: 11. CDR3 nucleotides: TGTGCCAGCAGACCAAACCGGGACAGGGGTACCTATGGCTACACCTTC. Protein sequence: CASRPNRDRGTYGYTF.

The V and J genes are TRBV5-1 and TRBJ1-1; a possible D gene is TRBD1 (5 bases). CDR1 and CDR2 (germline): SGHRS, YFSETQ. The CDR3 contains 13 residues. The V end lost 2 bases, the J end lost 6 bases, and 11 bases lay between the germline ends. The CDR3 here is CASSFGGIAEAFF. In nucleotides, the CDR3 is TGCGCCAGCAGCTTCGGGGGGATTGCTGAAGCTTTCTTT.

The chain has TRBV9 and TRBJ2-5; 9 nucleotides agree with TRBD2. The junction had 12 bases not matched to a gene; V was cut back by 4 bases and J by 2 bases. Germline CDR1 SGDLS, CDR2 YYNGEE. The CDR3 extends over 17 amino acids. This chain's CDR3 is CASSPRRASGAQETQYF. Written as DNA, the CDR3 is TGTGCCAGCAGCCCCCGCCGGGCTAGCGGGGCTCAAGAGACCCAGTACTTC.

The chain employs TRBV6-1 and TRBJ2-1, with D possibly being TRBD1 (6 bases). The CDR3 contains 13 residues. The germline V gene encodes CDR1 MNHNS and CDR2 SASEGT. Trimming pared 6 bases from V and 9 bases from J, leaving 15 bases between. CDR3 in amino acids: CASSFGQFPEQFF. The CDR3, as DNA: TGTGCCAGCAGCTTCGGACAGTTTCCTGAGCAGTTCTTC.

On this clone: The identical CDR3 is also encoded by other nucleotide sequences in the sample. The CDR3 reads CASSPPSTDTQYF. Here the CDR3 DNA reads TGTGCCAGCTCACCACCAAGCACAGATACGCAGTATTTT. The chain joins TRBV18 to TRBJ2-3; D uncertain. V lost 0 bases to trimming and J lost 0 bases, with 1 base between them. The CDR3 contains 13 residues. Germline assignment: CDR1 KGHSH and CDR2 LQKENI.

J is TRBJ2-2 and V is TRBV7-6, with TRBD2 matching over 8 bases. After removal of 2 bases from V and 5 bases from J, the junction contained 13 bases not matched to a gene. CDR1 is SGHVS, CDR2 FNYEAQ, per germline. The CDR3 consists of 18 residues. CDR3 protein: CASSLRGASGSITGELFF. The CDR3 region has the DNA TGTGCCAGCAGCTTAAGGGGTGCCAGCGGGAGTATAACCGGGGAGCTGTTTTTT.

This sequence joins TRBV6-1 and TRBJ1-5; D not certain. Trimming cost V 5 bases and J 6 bases, with 8 bases left between them. Per the germline V gene, CDR1 is MNHNS and CDR2 is SASEGT. The CDR3 is 12 amino acids. CDR3 in amino acids: CASSRSGQPQHF. CDR3 nucleotide sequence: TGTGCCAGCAGTCGAAGCGGTCAGCCCCAGCATTTT.

The chain links TRBV2 to TRBJ1-3; no clear D. The germline gives CDR1 SNHLY, CDR2 FYNNEI. CDR3 size: 15 residues. V was cut by 5 bases and J by 0 bases, with 11 bases left in between. The CDR3, as DNA: TGTGCCAGCAGTAAGGACCGAGCCTCTGGAAACACCATATATTTT. It encodes CASSKDRASGNTIYF.

In the case of this clone: At one end the junction does not follow the germline gene, possibly because of a read error. The chain employs TRBV5-1 and TRBJ1-2, with no clear D. CDR1 and CDR2 (germline): SGHRS, YFSETQ. The CDR3 covers 13 residues. This CDR3 is CASSSEEYYGYTF. In nucleotides, the CDR3 is TGTGCCAGCAGCTCGGAGGAGTACTATGGCTACACCTTC.

The J gene is TRBJ2-1, the V gene TRBV28; 7 nucleotides line up with TRBD2. Germline assignment: CDR1 MDHEN and CDR2 SYDVKM. V lost 8 bases to trimming and J lost 0 bases; unmatched junction nucleotides: 10. The CDR3 consists of 16 residues. CDR3: CASRSVGGSSYNEQFF. CDR3 DNA: TGTGCCAGCCGATCAGTGGGCGGGAGCTCCTACAATGAGCAGTTCTTC.

The rearrangement uses TRBV9 and TRBJ2-3, with 14 bases fitting TRBD2. V lost 4 bases to trimming and J lost 4 bases; unmatched junction nucleotides: 5. The CDR3 is made up of 16 amino acids. Germline assignment: CDR1 SGDLS and CDR2 YYNGEE. The CDR3 region is CASSKTSGRGADTQYF. The DNA for the CDR3 is TGTGCCAGCAGCAAGACTAGCGGGAGGGGAGCAGATACGCAGTATTTT. Full variable domain (outside the CDR3, taken from reference TRBV9 and TRBJ2-3): DSGVTQTPKHLITATGQRVTLRCSPRSGDLSVYWYQQSLDQGLQFLIQYYNGEERAKGNILERFSAQQFPDLHSELNLSSLELGDSALYFCASSKTSGRGADTQYFGPGTRLTVL.